These 7 T cell receptor beta chains were all obtained from the same sample, sequenced in a study of T-cell memory formation after mild COVID-19. TCRdb reanalysed the 5' RACE reads using MiXCR and keeps one entry per CDR3 protein. The repertoire holds more than 85,000 distinct CDR3 sequences, with around 10% as singletons. The sample was PBMCs or a T cell subset sorted from them (not recorded which). These receptors were taken from a young man who had mild COVID-19 (a few samples of this study predate the infection). Cell type and time point are not known.

In this sample, this clonotype turned up a few times. The rearrangement joins TRBV28 to TRBJ2-5; TRBD2 is a possible D gene (7 bases). CDR3 length equals 17 residues. Germline V CDR1 and CDR2: MDHEN, SYDVKM. Trimming removed 3 bases at V and 4 bases at J, with 21 bases between. As DNA, the CDR3 is TGTGCCAGCAGTTTCCCGACCGCGGGGGCGGGGGTAGAGACCCAGTACTTC. It yields the protein CASSFPTAGAGVETQYF.

This clonotype has only a few counts. The chain has TRBV5-1 and TRBJ1-1; no reliable D call. Germline values: CDR1 SGHRS, CDR2 YFSETQ. CDR3 length equals 16 residues. V was clipped by 0 bases and J by 1 base, with 13 bases between them. Written as DNA, the CDR3 is TGCGCCAGCAGCTTGGATAGACCCGTAAAGAACACTGAAGCTTTCTTT. It encodes CASSLDRPVKNTEAFF.

The rearrangement links TRBV5-1 to TRBJ2-7, with 7 bases lining up with TRBD2. Trimming removed 4 bases from V and 5 bases from J; junction bases left unmatched: 6. Germline V gives CDR1 SGHRS, CDR2 YFSETQ. The length of the CDR3 is 13 residues. CDR3 sequence: CASSTLGGDEQYF. CDR3 DNA sequence: TGCGCCAGCAGCACCTTGGGGGGGGACGAGCAGTACTTC.

CDR3 in DNA: TGTGCCAGCAAGGTTTTATTGCTACCCCACGCTTTCTTT. The encoded protein is CASKVLLLPHAFF. The genes are TRBV6-1 and TRBJ1-1; D uncertain. From germline, CDR1 is MNHNS and CDR2 SASEGT. The CDR3 contains 13 residues. Trimming shortened V by 7 bases and J by 11 bases, and 20 bases separated the two germline ends.

This clonotype appeared many times. The chain joins TRBV29-1 to TRBJ2-1; TRBD1 is a possible D gene (5 bases). The CDR3 runs to 13 residues. Germline loops: CDR1 SQVTM, CDR2 ANQGSEA. V was pared by 7 bases and J by 5 bases, with 15 bases between. The CDR3 is CSAWTRRDNEQFF. The CDR3 DNA reads as TGCAGCGCCTGGACACGACGTGACAATGAGCAGTTCTTC.

This clonotype appeared a few times. The chain links TRBV6-2 or TRBV6-3 to TRBJ1-1, with TRBD1 identical over 7 bases. The trim removed 7 bases at V and 0 bases at J, leaving 11 bases unmatched. Germline V gives CDR1 MNHEY, CDR2 SVGEGT. The CDR3 is made up of 16 amino acids. CDR3 residues: CASTFLSGTVNTEAFF. CDR3 nucleotides: TGTGCCAGCACCTTCCTAAGCGGGACAGTGAACACTGAAGCTTTCTTT.

The V and J genes are TRBV6-2 or TRBV6-3 and TRBJ2-7; TRBD2 is a possible D gene (5 bases). V dropped 6 bases and J dropped 6 bases, with 15 bases sitting between them. Germline V gene sequence: CDR1 MNHEY, CDR2 SVGEGT. The CDR3 is 13 residues long. DNA for the CDR3: TGTGCCAGCAGCCCAATGAGGGTTGGCGAGCAGTACTTC. Translated: CASSPMRVGEQYF.